This T cell receptor (beta chain) emerged from a study of cytomegalovirus exposure and HLA in healthy donors. Study observations and caveats: There were a few CMV-associated chains whose specificity for CMV antigens was confirmed in vitro.

The CDR3 has 14 residues. Trimming removed 4 bases from V and 6 bases from J, with 16 bases in between. The germline V gene encodes CDR1 SGHNT and CDR2 YYREEE (reference sequence). A note on this clone: Its specificity is not known.

The PCR made use of 60 Vbeta and 13 Jbeta primers. The table came from immunoSEQ multiplex PCR; TCRdb's copy has only in-frame clones and leaves some out. The table shows about 120,000 clones, with roughly 70% occurring only once. The sequenced sample was PBMCs. The sequence was obtained from a woman in her 40s in good health and CMV-seronegative. This chain joins TRBV5-4 and TRBJ1-1; TRBD1 is a possible D gene (6 bases). The CDR3 protein is CASSPTGNHAEAFF. DNA of the CDR3: TGTGCCAGCAGCCCTACAGGGAACCACGCTGAAGCTTTCTTT.